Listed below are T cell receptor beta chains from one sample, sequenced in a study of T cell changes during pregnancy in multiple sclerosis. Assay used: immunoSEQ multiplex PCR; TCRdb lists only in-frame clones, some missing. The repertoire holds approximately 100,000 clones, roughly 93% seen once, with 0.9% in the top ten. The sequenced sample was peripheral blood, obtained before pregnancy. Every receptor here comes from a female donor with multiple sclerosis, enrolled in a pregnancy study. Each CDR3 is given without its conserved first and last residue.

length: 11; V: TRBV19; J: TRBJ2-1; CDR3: ASSFLAKNEQF
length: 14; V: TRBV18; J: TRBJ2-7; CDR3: ASSPPTGSGSYEQY
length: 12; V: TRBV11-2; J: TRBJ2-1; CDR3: ASSALNPQDEQF
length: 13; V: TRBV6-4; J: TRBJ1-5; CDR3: ASSGDRVANQPQH
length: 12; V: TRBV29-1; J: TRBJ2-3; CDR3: SLTSGGYTDTQY
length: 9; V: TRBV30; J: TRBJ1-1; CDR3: AWAGQTEAF
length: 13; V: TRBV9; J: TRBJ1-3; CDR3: ASSVSGQGGNTIY
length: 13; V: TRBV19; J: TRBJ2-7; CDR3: ASSIGSGRIYEQY
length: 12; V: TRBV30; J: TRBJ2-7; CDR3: ALQGTFTSYEQY
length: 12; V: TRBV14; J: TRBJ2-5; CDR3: ASSQDNNQETQY
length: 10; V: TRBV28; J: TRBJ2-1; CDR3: ASSFLHNEQF
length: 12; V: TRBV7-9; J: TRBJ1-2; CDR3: ASSPVGLNYGYT
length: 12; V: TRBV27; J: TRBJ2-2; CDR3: ASSWGGGTGELF
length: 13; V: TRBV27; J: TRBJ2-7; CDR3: ASSAAGTGNNEQY
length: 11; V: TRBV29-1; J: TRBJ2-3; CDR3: SVDPSSTDTQY
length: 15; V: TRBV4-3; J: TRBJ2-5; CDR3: ASSQDVGTSGQETQY
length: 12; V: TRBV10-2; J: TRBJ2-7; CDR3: ASQSPGQSYEQY
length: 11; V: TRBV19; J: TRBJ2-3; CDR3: ASSQGSPDTQY
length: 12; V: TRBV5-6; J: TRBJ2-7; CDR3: ASSLAGWISEQY
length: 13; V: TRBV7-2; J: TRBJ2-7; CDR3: ASSSPGLAKYEQY
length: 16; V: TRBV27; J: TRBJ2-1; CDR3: ASSFVGLAGVAPSEQF
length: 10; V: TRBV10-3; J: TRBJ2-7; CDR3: ATAPSSYEQY
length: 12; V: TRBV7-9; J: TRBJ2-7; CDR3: ASSSTTGEGEQY
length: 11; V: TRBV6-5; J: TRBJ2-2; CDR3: ASRSERTGELF
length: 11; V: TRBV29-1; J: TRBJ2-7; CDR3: SVEGQGNYEQY
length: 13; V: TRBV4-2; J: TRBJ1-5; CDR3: ASSLDRGSNQPQH
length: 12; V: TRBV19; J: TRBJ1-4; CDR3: ASRTGRLREKLF
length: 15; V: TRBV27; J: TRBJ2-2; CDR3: ASSLSWRGPLPGELF
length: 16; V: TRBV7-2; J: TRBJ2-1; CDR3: ASSLRLARDRGNNEQF
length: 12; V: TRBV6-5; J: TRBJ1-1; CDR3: ASSLEGVRTEAF
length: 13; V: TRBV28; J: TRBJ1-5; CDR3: ASSFGGGGNQPQH
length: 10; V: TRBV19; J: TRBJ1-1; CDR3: ASGQGWTEAF
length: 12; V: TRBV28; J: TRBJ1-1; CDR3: ASSAIEAPTEAF
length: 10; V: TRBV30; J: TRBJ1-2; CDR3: AWSTGNYGYT
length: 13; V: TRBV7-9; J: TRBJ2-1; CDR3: ASSPTSGSPYEQF
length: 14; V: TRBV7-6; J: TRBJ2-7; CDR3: ASSQALAGERSEQY
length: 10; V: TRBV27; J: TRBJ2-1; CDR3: ASRGLGSEQF
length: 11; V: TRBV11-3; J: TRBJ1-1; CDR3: ASSFRGNTEAF
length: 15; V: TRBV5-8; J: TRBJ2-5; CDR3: ASSSSVGPGGQETQY
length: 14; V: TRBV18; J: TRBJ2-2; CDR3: ASSPGTSANTGELF
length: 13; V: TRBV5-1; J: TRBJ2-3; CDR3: ASSLQRGSTDTQY
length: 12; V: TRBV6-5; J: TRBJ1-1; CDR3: ASRPGRGNTEAF
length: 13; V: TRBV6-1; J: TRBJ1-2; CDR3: ASSDPGQGDIGGT
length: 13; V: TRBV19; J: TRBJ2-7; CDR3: ASSIRQGAPGEQY
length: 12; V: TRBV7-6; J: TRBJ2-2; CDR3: ASSPTVNTGELF
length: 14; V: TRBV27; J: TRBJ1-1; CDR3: ASSLYLGQGYTEAF
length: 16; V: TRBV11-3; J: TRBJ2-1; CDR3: ASSLRTGGPRINNEQF
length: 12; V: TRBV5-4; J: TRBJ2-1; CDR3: ASSPHRGPNEQF
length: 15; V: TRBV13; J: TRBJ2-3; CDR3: ASSNRETLLTADTQY
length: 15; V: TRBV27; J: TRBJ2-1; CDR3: ASSSPPLGTGDNEQF
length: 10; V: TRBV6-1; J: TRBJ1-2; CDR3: ASSATGDGYT
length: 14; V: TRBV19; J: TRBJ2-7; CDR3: ASSIVLADHSYEQY
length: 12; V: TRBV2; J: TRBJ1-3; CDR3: ASSDRVAGNTIY